This is a list of T cell receptor beta chains from one sample in a study of cytomegalovirus exposure and HLA in healthy donors. Assay: immunoSEQ multiplex PCR; the TCRdb copy retains only in-frame clones and omits some. There are 150,000 to 200,000 clones in the sample; around 87% occur only once, and 1.1% lies in the top ten. The sequenced material came from PBMCs. These receptor sequences come from a boy between 2 and 15 years old in good health and CMV-seronegative. The CDR3 runs from the conserved cysteine through the conserved F or W. D genes are given only for firm matches. A clone size is listed for some rows: how often the clone was seen (once, few, many), or a class if it is expanded.

j_call: TRBJ2-7
d_call: TRBD2
v_call: TRBV7-4
clone_size: once
cdr3_nt: TGTGCCAGCAGCTTAAGCTCACCCCGAAGGACTAGCGACTACGAGCAGTACTTC
cdr3_aa: CASSLSSPRRTSDYEQYF

j_call: TRBJ2-3
d_call: TRBD2
v_call: TRBV5-1
clone_size: -
cdr3_nt: TGCGCCAGCACTACTAGCGGGGATCCTAGCACAGATACGCAGTATTTT
cdr3_aa: CASTTSGDPSTDTQYF

j_call: TRBJ1-1
d_call: -
v_call: TRBV10-3
clone_size: -
cdr3_nt: TGTGCCATCAGTGAGTCCACAGCGGACCCCATCTTT
cdr3_aa: CAISESTADPIF

j_call: TRBJ2-1
d_call: TRBD2
v_call: TRBV28
clone_size: -
cdr3_nt: TGTGCCAGCAGTTTTGAGAGCGGGAGGGCATACAATGAGCAGTTCTTC
cdr3_aa: CASSFESGRAYNEQFF

j_call: TRBJ1-2
d_call: -
v_call: TRBV7-8
clone_size: -
cdr3_nt: TGTGCCAGCAGCTCTCGTAGGGGCAGCCGTGACTACACCTTC
cdr3_aa: CASSSRRGSRDYTF

j_call: TRBJ1-6
d_call: -
v_call: TRBV9
clone_size: -
cdr3_nt: TGTGCCAGCAGCGGGCTGACAGGTGCGGGTAATTCACCCCTCCACTTT
cdr3_aa: CASSGLTGAGNSPLHF

j_call: TRBJ2-1
d_call: -
v_call: TRBV7-3
clone_size: once
cdr3_nt: TGTGCCAGCAGCTTGACTCCTAGCGCCCACTACAATGAGCAGTTCTTC
cdr3_aa: CASSLTPSAHYNEQFF

j_call: TRBJ2-5
d_call: TRBD1
v_call: TRBV7-2
clone_size: -
cdr3_nt: TGTGCCAGCAGCCACCGGGACAGGGTGTACCAAGAGACCCAGTACTTC
cdr3_aa: CASSHRDRVYQETQYF

j_call: TRBJ2-5
d_call: -
v_call: TRBV6-1
clone_size: -
cdr3_nt: TGTGCCAGCAGTGCGCAGGGATCGAGAGAGACCCAGTACTTC
cdr3_aa: CASSAQGSRETQYF

j_call: TRBJ1-2
d_call: -
v_call: TRBV5-4
clone_size: -
cdr3_nt: TGTGCCAGCAGCTTGGCGGCAGGGAACCTAGCTAACTATGGCTACACCTTC
cdr3_aa: CASSLAAGNLANYGYTF

j_call: TRBJ2-1
d_call: TRBD2
v_call: TRBV6-6
clone_size: few
cdr3_nt: TGTGCCAGCAGTTATCTAGCGGGGGGGCCCCATGAGCAGTTCTTC
cdr3_aa: CASSYLAGGPHEQFF

j_call: TRBJ1-5
d_call: -
v_call: TRBV5-5
clone_size: -
cdr3_nt: TGTGCCAGCAGTCTCGGGGGGGGCAATCAGCCCCAGCATTTT
cdr3_aa: CASSLGGGNQPQHF

j_call: TRBJ1-5
d_call: -
v_call: TRBV7-6
clone_size: few
cdr3_nt: TGTGCCAGCAGCCTAACAGGGTCCCAGCCCCAGCATTTT
cdr3_aa: CASSLTGSQPQHF

j_call: TRBJ2-7
d_call: -
v_call: TRBV21-1
clone_size: -
cdr3_nt: TGTGCCAGCAATCTGGTTGGGGTAATTGCGGGAGTTGGGGTTAACTACGAGCAGTACTTC
cdr3_aa: CASNLVGVIAGVGVNYEQYF

j_call: TRBJ2-2
d_call: TRBD1
v_call: TRBV7-2
clone_size: -
cdr3_nt: TGTGCCAGCAGCTTTTTACAGGGGGTCACCGGGGAGCTGTTTTTT
cdr3_aa: CASSFLQGVTGELFF

j_call: TRBJ2-5
d_call: -
v_call: TRBV27
clone_size: -
cdr3_nt: TGTGCCAGCAGTTCCGGACAGCAAGAGACCCAGTACTTC
cdr3_aa: CASSSGQQETQYF

j_call: TRBJ2-2
d_call: TRBD2
v_call: TRBV7-9
clone_size: once
cdr3_nt: TGTGCCAGCAGCGGGGGGGTCGGGGAGCTGTTTTTT
cdr3_aa: CASSGGVGELFF

j_call: TRBJ2-1
d_call: TRBD2
v_call: TRBV6-1
clone_size: -
cdr3_nt: TGTGCCAGCAGCAAACTAGCGGGGGGCCACAATGAGCAGTTCTTC
cdr3_aa: CASSKLAGGHNEQFF

j_call: TRBJ2-5
d_call: -
v_call: TRBV10-3
clone_size: -
cdr3_nt: TGTGCCATCAGTGAGCTACTTGAAGAGACCCAGTACTTC
cdr3_aa: CAISELLEETQYF

j_call: TRBJ2-7
d_call: -
v_call: TRBV27
clone_size: -
cdr3_nt: TGTGCCAGCAGTTTAGTGGGCCCAGGTGGACTACAAAACGAGCAGTACTTC
cdr3_aa: CASSLVGPGGLQNEQYF

j_call: TRBJ1-2
d_call: -
v_call: TRBV29-1
clone_size: -
cdr3_nt: TGCAGCGTTGTAGGCGCGGGGAACTATGGCTACACCTTC
cdr3_aa: CSVVGAGNYGYTF

j_call: TRBJ2-1
d_call: -
v_call: TRBV29-1
clone_size: -
cdr3_nt: TGCAGCGTTGACGGTACAGGAGGGCATTACAATGAGCAGTTCTTC
cdr3_aa: CSVDGTGGHYNEQFF

j_call: TRBJ2-4
d_call: -
v_call: TRBV2
clone_size: -
cdr3_nt: TGTGCCAGCAGTGACAGGGGGGTAGTAGCCAAAAACATTCAGTACTTC
cdr3_aa: CASSDRGVVAKNIQYF

j_call: TRBJ2-7
d_call: TRBD2
v_call: TRBV7-2
clone_size: -
cdr3_nt: TGTGCCAGCAGCGGGTTCGCAGCGGGGGCTGACGAGCAGTACTTC
cdr3_aa: CASSGFAAGADEQYF

j_call: TRBJ1-1
d_call: TRBD1
v_call: TRBV7-6
clone_size: -
cdr3_nt: TGTGCCAGCAGCTCAGACAGGGGGTTTCGCGCTGAAGCTTTCTTT
cdr3_aa: CASSSDRGFRAEAFF

j_call: TRBJ2-7
d_call: -
v_call: TRBV7-9
clone_size: -
cdr3_nt: TGTTCCAGCAGCTTGGGACTTAACTACGAGCAGTACTTC
cdr3_aa: CSSSLGLNYEQYF

j_call: TRBJ1-2
d_call: TRBD1
v_call: TRBV11-2
clone_size: -
cdr3_nt: TGTGCCAGCAGTTCCCGTACAGGGGACATCTACACCTTC
cdr3_aa: CASSSRTGDIYTF

j_call: TRBJ2-7
d_call: TRBD2
v_call: TRBV15
clone_size: -
cdr3_nt: TGTGCCACCAGCAGAAGCCGGATTAGCGGGCCCGAGCAGTACTTC
cdr3_aa: CATSRSRISGPEQYF

j_call: TRBJ2-2
d_call: -
v_call: TRBV27
clone_size: -
cdr3_nt: TGTGCCAGCAGTTTTGCAGGGGTGATAAACGCCGGGGAGCTGTTTTTT
cdr3_aa: CASSFAGVINAGELFF

j_call: TRBJ1-1
d_call: -
v_call: TRBV10-3
clone_size: -
cdr3_nt: TGTGCCGCCCGTGGAGGAACTGAAGCTTTCTTT
cdr3_aa: CAARGGTEAFF

j_call: TRBJ2-1
d_call: TRBD1
v_call: TRBV11-3
clone_size: -
cdr3_nt: TGTGCCAGCAGCTCCCGACAGGGGGCTGGCAATGAGCAGTTCTTC
cdr3_aa: CASSSRQGAGNEQFF

j_call: TRBJ2-7
d_call: TRBD2
v_call: TRBV5-6
clone_size: -
cdr3_nt: TGTGCCAGCAGCCTAGCGGGAGGTATCTACTACGAGCAGTACTTC
cdr3_aa: CASSLAGGIYYEQYF

j_call: TRBJ2-7
d_call: -
v_call: TRBV11-1
clone_size: -
cdr3_nt: TGTGCCAGCAGCTTAGCGGGGGGTTCCTACGAGCAGTACTTC
cdr3_aa: CASSLAGGSYEQYF

j_call: TRBJ1-5
d_call: -
v_call: TRBV4-1
clone_size: once
cdr3_nt: TGCGCCAGCAGCCAAGTAGGGGCTAGCAATCAGCCCCAGCATTTT
cdr3_aa: CASSQVGASNQPQHF

j_call: TRBJ2-5
d_call: TRBD2
v_call: TRBV6-5
clone_size: -
cdr3_nt: TGTGCCAGCAGCGTAGCGGGAGTCGAGACCCAGTACTTC
cdr3_aa: CASSVAGVETQYF

j_call: TRBJ1-1
d_call: TRBD1
v_call: TRBV18
clone_size: -
cdr3_nt: TGTGCCAGCTCACCGTCAACAGGGGACACTGAAGCTTTCTTT
cdr3_aa: CASSPSTGDTEAFF

j_call: TRBJ1-1
d_call: -
v_call: TRBV19
clone_size: -
cdr3_nt: TGTGCCAGTAGTATAGATGCGGCAACAAACACTGAGGCTTTCTTT
cdr3_aa: CASSIDAATNTEAFF

j_call: TRBJ2-7
d_call: -
v_call: TRBV27
clone_size: -
cdr3_nt: TGTGCCAGCGCAGCCAACTACGCGTACGAGCAGTACTTC
cdr3_aa: CASAANYAYEQYF

j_call: TRBJ1-4
d_call: -
v_call: TRBV5-1
clone_size: -
cdr3_nt: TGCGCCAGCAGCTCCGGGGCAGGAGGGGAAAAACTGTTTTTT
cdr3_aa: CASSSGAGGEKLFF

j_call: TRBJ2-7
d_call: TRBD2
v_call: TRBV2
clone_size: -
cdr3_nt: TGTGCCAGCAGTCTAAGCGGGAGGGCCTCCTACGAGCAGTACTTC
cdr3_aa: CASSLSGRASYEQYF

j_call: TRBJ1-2
d_call: -
v_call: TRBV9
clone_size: -
cdr3_nt: TGTGCCAGCAGCCCCCCCTCAGCGGGCTACACCTTC
cdr3_aa: CASSPPSAGYTF